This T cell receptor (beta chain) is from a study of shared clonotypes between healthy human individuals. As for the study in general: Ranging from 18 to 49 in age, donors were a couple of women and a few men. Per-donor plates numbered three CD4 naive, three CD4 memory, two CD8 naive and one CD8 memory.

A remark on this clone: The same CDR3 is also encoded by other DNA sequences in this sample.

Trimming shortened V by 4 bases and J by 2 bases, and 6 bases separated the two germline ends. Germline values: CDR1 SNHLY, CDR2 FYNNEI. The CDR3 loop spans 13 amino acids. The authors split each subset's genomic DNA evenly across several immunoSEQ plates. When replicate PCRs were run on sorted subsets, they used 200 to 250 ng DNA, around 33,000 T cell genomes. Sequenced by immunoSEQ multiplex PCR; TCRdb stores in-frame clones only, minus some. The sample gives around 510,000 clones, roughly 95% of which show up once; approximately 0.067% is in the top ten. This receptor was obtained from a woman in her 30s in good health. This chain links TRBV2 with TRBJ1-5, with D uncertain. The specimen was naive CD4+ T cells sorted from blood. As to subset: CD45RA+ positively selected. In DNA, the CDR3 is TGTGCCAGCAGTGCTGAAGGCAATCAGCCCCAGCATTTT. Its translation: CASSAEGNQPQHF. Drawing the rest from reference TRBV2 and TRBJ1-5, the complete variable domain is EPEVTQTPSHQVTQMGQEVILRCVPISNHLYFYWYRQILGQKVEFLVSFYNNEISEKSEIFDDQFSVERPDGSNFTLKIRSTKLEDSAMYFCASSAEGNQPQHFGDGTRLSIL.